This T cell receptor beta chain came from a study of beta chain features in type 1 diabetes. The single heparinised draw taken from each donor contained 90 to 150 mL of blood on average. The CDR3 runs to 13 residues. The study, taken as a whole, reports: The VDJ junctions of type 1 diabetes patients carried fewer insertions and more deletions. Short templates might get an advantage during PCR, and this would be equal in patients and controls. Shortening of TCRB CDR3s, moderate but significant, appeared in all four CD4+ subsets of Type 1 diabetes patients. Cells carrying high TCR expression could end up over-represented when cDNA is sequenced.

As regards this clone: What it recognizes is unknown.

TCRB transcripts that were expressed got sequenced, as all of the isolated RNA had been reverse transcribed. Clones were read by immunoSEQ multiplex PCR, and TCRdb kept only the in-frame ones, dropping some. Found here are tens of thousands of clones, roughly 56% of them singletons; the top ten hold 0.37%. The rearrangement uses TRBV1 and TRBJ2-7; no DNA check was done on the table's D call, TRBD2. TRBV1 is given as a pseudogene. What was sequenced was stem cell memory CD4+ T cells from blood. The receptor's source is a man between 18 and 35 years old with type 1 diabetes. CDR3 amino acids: CTSLSEGSYEQYF. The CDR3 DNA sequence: TGCACCAGCCTTTCCGAGGGATCCTACGAGCAGTACTTC.